This TCR beta chain emerged from a study of blood T cell repertoires in COVID-19. CDR1 and CDR2 from the germline V gene are SGHTA and FQGNSA. The length of the CDR3 is 13 residues. Trimming shortened V by 4 bases and J by 10 bases, and 14 bases separated the two germline ends. This clone occurred a few times. Profiling relied on immunoSEQ multiplex PCR, and the TCRdb table lists in-frame clones only, not all of them. The sample lists 65,000 or so clones, approximately 82% seen once, with roughly 3.9% in the top ten. This chain uses TRBV7-2 with TRBJ2-1; possible D gene TRBD2, 6 bases. This clonotype was obtained from a man aged 60-69 years with acute or convalescent COVID-19. What was sequenced was peripheral blood. CDR3 sequence reads: CASSSRGAGEQFF. In DNA form, the CDR3 reads TGTGCCAGCAGCTCCCGCGGGGCGGGCGAGCAGTTCTTC.